This entry lists 28 T cell receptor beta chains sequenced from one sample in a study of T-cell memory formation after mild COVID-19. MiXCR was run by TCRdb on the 5' RACE reads, yielding one entry per CDR3 protein. There are hundreds of thousands of distinct CDR3 sequences in the sample; 15% to 20% occur only once, and around 21% lies in the top ten. Sequenced: PBMCs or a T cell subset sorted from them (not recorded which). These receptor sequences come from a man younger than 35 who had mild COVID-19 (a few samples of this study predate the infection). Cell type and time point are not known.

This clonotype has a handful of counts. The gene calls are TRBV20-1 and TRBJ1-1, with 11 bases lining up with TRBD1. J gave up 5 bases and V 0 bases, and 11 bases lay outside the gene matches. The CDR3 sequence is 17 residues long. Germline loops: CDR1 DFQATT, CDR2 SNEGSKA (reference sequence). CDR3 nucleotide sequence: TGCAGTGCTAGAGAGGGTGGGACAGGGGGAGTTGGAACTGAAGCTTTCTTT. Protein: CSAREGGTGGVGTEAFF.

This clonotype turned up a few times. V usage is TRBV5-6 and J usage is TRBJ1-2; D is uncertain. The CDR3 covers 13 residues. With 4 bases removed from V and 6 bases from J, the gap between germline ends came to 13 bases. CDR1 SGHDT and CDR2 YYEEEE come from the germline V gene. CDR3: CASSPRQVDGYTF. The CDR3 region has the DNA TGTGCCAGCAGCCCTCGACAAGTGGATGGCTACACCTTC.

V and J are TRBV20-1 and TRBJ1-5; 7 nucleotides agree with TRBD1. The CDR3 totals 15 residues. V lost 3 bases and J lost 3; bases outside the gene matches: 8. Germline V gene lookup returns CDR1 DFQATT and CDR2 SNEGSKA (reference sequence). The CDR3 DNA reads TGCAGTGCTAGGACTACAGGGGATTACAATCAGCCCCAGCATTTT. It is translated as CSARTTGDYNQPQHF.

This clonotype was counted a few times. The chain carries TRBV10-3 and TRBJ1-3; D gene unclear. This CDR3 is built from 15 residues. The germline gives CDR1 ENHRY, CDR2 SYGVKD. V lost 1 base, J lost 0 bases, and 7 bases lay in between. The CDR3 region is CAISEYSSSGNTIYF. The CDR3 DNA follows: TGTGCCATCAGTGAGTACAGCTCCTCTGGAAACACCATATATTTT.

The rearrangement uses TRBV7-9 and TRBJ2-2; the D is unclear. The V and J ends lost 7 bases and 6 bases respectively, with 15 bases between them. The CDR3 length is 14 residues. Looked up from germline, CDR1 is SEHNR and CDR2 is FQNEAQ (reference sequence). For the CDR3, the DNA is TGTGCCAGCAACGATCGTGGGCCCCCCGGGGAGCTGTTTTTT. This codes for CASNDRGPPGELFF.

This clonotype was observed a few times. V usage is TRBV2 and J usage is TRBJ1-2; the D is unclear. Per germline, CDR1 SNHLY and CDR2 FYNNEI. The CDR3 runs 13 residues. Trimming pared 6 bases from V and 7 bases from J, leaving 15 bases between. The CDR3 loop reads CASRAWARFGYTF. The CDR3 bases are TGTGCCAGCAGGGCCTGGGCGAGATTTGGCTACACCTTC.

This clonotype was observed a few times. The rearrangement links TRBV4-2 to TRBJ1-6; 7 bases map to TRBD1. The junction had 5 bases not matched to a gene; V was cut back by 4 bases and J by 5 bases. The CDR3 sequence is 15 residues long. Germline V gives CDR1 LGHNA, CDR2 YNFKEQ. CDR3 bases: TGTGCCAGCAGCCGAGCCGGGACAGATAATTCACCCCTCCACTTT. This sequence encodes CASSRAGTDNSPLHF.

This chain links TRBV7-3 with TRBJ2-1, with TRBD1 identical over 9 bases. Trimming at V came to 1 base and at J to 5 bases, leaving 6 bases not matched to a gene. CDR1 is SGHTA and CDR2 is FQGTGA in the germline V gene. CDR3 length: 16 amino acids. The DNA of the CDR3 is TGTGCCAGCAGCTTAAGCCCGACAGGGGGGAACAATGAGCAGTTCTTC. Its protein is CASSLSPTGGNNEQFF.

This clonotype was observed many times. The rearrangement joins TRBV5-1 to TRBJ1-5; TRBD1 might be the D (5 bases). Trimming shortened V by 0 bases and J by 5 bases, and 6 bases separated the two germline ends. Germline V CDR1 and CDR2: SGHRS, YFSETQ. The CDR3 sequence is 13 residues long. In DNA, the CDR3 is TGCGCCAGCAGCTTGGTGGGGGATCAGCCCCAGCATTTT. Translated, it gives CASSLVGDQPQHF. Combining the CDR3 with reference TRBV5-1 and TRBJ1-5 gives the whole variable domain KAGVTQTPRYLIKTRGQQVTLSCSPISGHRSVSWYQQTPGQGLQFLFEYFSETQRNKGNFPGRFSGRQFSNSRSEMNVSTLELGDSALYLCASSLVGDQPQHFGDGTRLSIL.

This clonotype has just a few counts. The chain recombines TRBV20-1 with TRBJ1-5, with unresolved D. This CDR3 comprises 13 residues. Germline CDR1 and CDR2: DFQATT and SNEGSKA (reference sequence). V was clipped by 7 bases and J by 2 bases, with 12 bases between them. The CDR3 bases are TGCAGTGTAAGAGGGCTTGGCAATCAGCCCCAGCATTTT. As protein: CSVRGLGNQPQHF.

This rearrangement joins TRBV7-9 to TRBJ1-3, with D tentatively TRBD1 (5 bases). The CDR3 contains 18 residues. V was clipped by 0 bases and J by 0 bases, with 15 bases between them. Germline CDR1 and CDR2: SEHNR and FQNEAQ (reference sequence). The CDR3 reads CASSLARNTGRSGNTIYF. In nucleotides, the CDR3 is TGTGCCAGCAGCTTAGCGAGAAATACGGGACGCTCTGGAAACACCATATATTTT.

The rearrangement joins TRBV5-1 to TRBJ2-3, with D possibly being TRBD2 (5 bases). This CDR3 region has 15 residues. Germline values: CDR1 SGHRS, CDR2 YFSETQ. V was trimmed by 2 bases and J by 4 bases, leaving 14 bases between them. CDR3 nucleotide sequence: TGCGCCAGCAGCTTAGACACCCCGAGGGCAGATACGCAGTATTTT. The encoded protein is CASSLDTPRADTQYF.

This clonotype was seen many times. This chain links TRBV7-9 with TRBJ2-1; D remains unclear. V was cut by 0 bases and J by 8 bases, with 14 bases left in between. The CDR3 loop spans 15 amino acids. Germline V gene data show CDR1 as SEHNR and CDR2 as FQNEAQ (reference sequence). The CDR3 DNA reads TGTGCCAGCAGCTTAGCAGGGAACGCCGCTCATGAGCAGTTCTTC. Amino acid sequence: CASSLAGNAAHEQFF.

This clonotype was observed a handful of times. The chain couples TRBV4-2 to TRBJ1-2, with 9 bases aligning to TRBD1. The CDR3 length is 16 residues. Germline V gene lookup returns CDR1 LGHNA and CDR2 YNFKEQ. V shed 3 bases, J shed 1 base, and the junction held 6 bases outside the gene matches. The CDR3 reads CASSHLQGAVNYGYTF. The CDR3 DNA reads TGTGCCAGCAGCCACCTACAGGGGGCGGTTAACTATGGCTACACCTTC.

The chain uses TRBV15 and TRBJ2-2, with 11 bases identical to TRBD2. CDR3 length: 16 residues. Unmatched junction bases numbered 2, after V lost 0 bases and J lost 5 bases. The V gene's germline CDR1 is LNHNV and CDR2 YYDKDF (reference sequence). CDR3 in DNA: TGTGCCACCAGCAGAGAGGGACTAGCGGTGACCGGGGAGCTGTTTTTT. The encoded protein is CATSREGLAVTGELFF.

This chain links TRBV7-6 with TRBJ1-4; tentatively, D is TRBD1 (5 bases). Trimming shortened V by 5 bases and J by 8 bases, and 12 bases separated the two germline ends. The CDR3 totals 13 residues. The germline gives CDR1 SGHVS, CDR2 FNYEAQ. The CDR3 reads CASSQDWGEKLFF. CDR3 nucleotide sequence: TGTGCCAGCAGCCAAGACTGGGGGGAAAAACTGTTTTTT.

The chain combines TRBV20-1 with TRBJ2-3; D unclear. The CDR3 contains 11 residues. Germline lookup yields CDR1 DFQATT and CDR2 SNEGSKA (reference sequence). Trimming pared 6 bases from V and 7 bases from J, leaving 11 bases between. CDR3 residues: CSAEATNTQYF. The CDR3 DNA is TGCAGTGCCGAGGCCACGAATACGCAGTATTTT.

This clonotype was seen only a few times. DNA for the CDR3: TGTGCCAGCAGTACGGAAAAATACAATGAGCAGTTCTTC. It codes for CASSTEKYNEQFF. This chain connects TRBV2 to TRBJ2-1; D remains ambiguous. Per the germline V gene, CDR1 is SNHLY and CDR2 is FYNNEI. This CDR3 spans 13 amino acids. V lost 5 bases to trimming and J lost 4 bases, with 9 bases between them. The full variable domain, completed using reference TRBV2 and TRBJ2-1, is EPEVTQTPSHQVTQMGQEVILRCVPISNHLYFYWYRQILGQKVEFLVSFYNNEISEKSEIFDDQFSVERPDGSNFTLKIRSTKLEDSAMYFCASSTEKYNEQFFGPGTRLTVL.

The V and J genes are TRBV6-2 or TRBV6-3 and TRBJ2-7; 7 nucleotides align to TRBD2. The V segment lost 8 bases and the J segment 0 bases; nucleotides outside the gene matches: 7. Germline V CDR1 and CDR2: MNHEY, SVGEGT. The CDR3 contains 14 residues. CDR3: CASHRDYNSYEQYF. For the CDR3, the DNA is TGTGCCAGCCACCGGGACTACAACTCCTACGAGCAGTACTTC.

The chain recombines TRBV24-1 with TRBJ2-1; 8 bases match TRBD2. The trim removed 9 bases at V and 4 bases at J, leaving 4 bases unmatched. Germline lookup yields CDR1 KGHDR and CDR2 SFDVKD. The CDR3 contains 13 residues. DNA for the CDR3: TGTGCCACCGAAGCGGGAGTTTACAATGAGCAGTTCTTC. The encoded protein is CATEAGVYNEQFF.

This clonotype has at least ten counts. The chain combines TRBV14 with TRBJ2-4; TRBD2 might be the D (6 bases). V was cut by 4 bases and J by 10 bases, with 8 bases left in between. Germline V gene lookup returns CDR1 SGHDN and CDR2 FVKESK. This CDR3 has 11 amino acids. The CDR3 DNA is TGTGCCAGCAGCCCAGGGAGGATTCAGTACTTC. Its protein product is CASSPGRIQYF.

This clonotype turned up a few times. The chain combines TRBV3-1 with TRBJ1-1; no reliable D call. Trimming took 2 bases from V and 10 from J, leaving 14 bases between them. CDR3 length: 13 residues. Germline CDR1 reads LGHDT; CDR2 reads YNNKEL (reference sequence). The CDR3 nucleotides read TGTGCCAGCAGCCAACATCCTTCCCCGTTAGCTTTCTTT. This gives the protein CASSQHPSPLAFF. The whole variable domain, filled in from reference TRBV3-1 and TRBJ1-1, reads DTAVSQTPKYLVTQMGNDKSIKCEQNLGHDTMYWYKQDSKKFLKIMFSYNNKELIINETVPNRFSPKSPDKAHLNLHINSLELGDSAVYFCASSQHPSPLAFFGQGTRLTVV.

This clonotype has just a few counts. This chain links TRBV15 with TRBJ2-2; D gene unclear. This CDR3 is 15 amino acids long. V was shortened by 0 bases and J by 5 bases, with 10 bases between the two germline ends. Germline V CDR1 and CDR2: LNHNV, YYDKDF (reference sequence). CDR3 amino acids: CATSRDRVATGELFF. In DNA form, the CDR3 reads TGTGCCACCAGCAGAGATCGGGTCGCAACCGGGGAGCTGTTTTTT.

V and J are TRBV5-1 and TRBJ2-6; a weak D match, TRBD2 (5 bases). Trimming stripped 3 bases from V and 2 bases from J, with 9 bases between. Germline CDR1 reads SGHRS; CDR2 reads YFSETQ. The CDR3 runs 15 residues. The CDR3, as DNA: TGCGCCAGCAGCTCTGATAGCGCTGGGGCCAACGTCCTGACTTTC. It translates to CASSSDSAGANVLTF.

The chain joins TRBV29-1 to TRBJ2-2; D might be TRBD1 (6 bases). The V gene's germline CDR1 is SQVTM and CDR2 ANQGSEA. V gave up 4 bases and J gave up 4 bases, with 16 bases separating them. The CDR3 contains 15 residues. The CDR3 DNA is TGCAGCGTTGCTGGGTTCGGGACACCCACCGGGGAGCTGTTTTTT. Amino acids: CSVAGFGTPTGELFF.

The chain employs TRBV20-1 and TRBJ1-2; tentative D call: TRBD1 (5 bases). Germline V gene lookup returns CDR1 DFQATT and CDR2 SNEGSKA (reference sequence). The CDR3 length is 14 residues. V shed 6 bases and J shed 4 bases, with 18 bases lying between them. CDR3 sequence: CSAKQSGAFYGYTF. DNA of the CDR3: TGCAGTGCGAAGCAGTCCGGGGCCTTCTATGGCTACACCTTC.

The chain uses TRBV7-2 and TRBJ2-2; no reliable D call. Germline lookup yields CDR1 SGHTA and CDR2 FQGNSA. The CDR3 is 12 amino acids. Trimming stripped 6 bases from V and 9 bases from J, with 11 bases between. CDR3 in amino acids: CASSRPARELFF. The DNA for the CDR3 is TGTGCCAGCAGTCGGCCTGCCCGGGAGCTGTTTTTT. The full variable domain, its missing parts supplied by reference TRBV7-2 and TRBJ2-2, is GAGVSQSPSNKVTEKGKDVELRCDPISGHTALYWYRQSLGQGLEFLIYFQGNSAPDKSGLPSDRFSAERTGGSVSTLTIQRTQQEDSAVYLCASSRPARELFFGEGSRLTVL.

The chain couples TRBV5-1 to TRBJ1-3; TRBD1 might be the D (6 bases). Looked up from germline, CDR1 is SGHRS and CDR2 is YFSETQ. This CDR3 contains 14 residues. Trimming stripped 4 bases from V and 3 bases from J, with 11 bases between. As DNA, the CDR3 is TGCGCCAGCAGCCCGCGGACAGATGGAAACACCATATATTTT. This encodes CASSPRTDGNTIYF.